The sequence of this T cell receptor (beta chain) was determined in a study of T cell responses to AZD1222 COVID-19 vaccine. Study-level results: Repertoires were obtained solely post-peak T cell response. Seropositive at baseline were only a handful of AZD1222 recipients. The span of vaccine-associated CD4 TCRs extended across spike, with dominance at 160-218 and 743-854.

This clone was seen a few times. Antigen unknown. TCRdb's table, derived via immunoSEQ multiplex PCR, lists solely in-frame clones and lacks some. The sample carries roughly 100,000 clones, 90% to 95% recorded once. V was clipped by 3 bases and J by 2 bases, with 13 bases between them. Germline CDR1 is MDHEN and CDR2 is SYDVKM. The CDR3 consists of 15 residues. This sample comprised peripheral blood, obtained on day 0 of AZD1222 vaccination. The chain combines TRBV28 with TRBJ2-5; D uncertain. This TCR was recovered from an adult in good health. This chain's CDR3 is CASSLMGSVQETQYF. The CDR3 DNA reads TGTGCCAGCAGTTTGATGGGCAGTGTGCAAGAGACCCAGTACTTC.